This is a list of T cell receptor beta chains from one sample in a study of blood T cell repertoires in COVID-19. Using immunoSEQ multiplex PCR, the repertoire was profiled, and TCRdb retains in-frame clones only, with some absent. The top ten clones hold around 6% of a sample with some 210,000 clones, approximately 91% of them seen once. Source material: peripheral blood. The receptors here all came from a man aged 60 to 69 who had recovered from COVID-19. Both conserved end residues are part of each CDR3. A D gene is named only where the DNA matches it firmly. Not every row has a clone size; where given, it reads once, few, many or a size class.

d_call,j_call,clone_size,v_call,cdr3_aa,cdr3_nt
TRBD2,TRBJ2-1,-,TRBV28,CASLTSGRTYNEQFF,TGTGCCAGTCTGACTAGCGGGAGGACCTACAATGAGCAGTTCTTC
-,TRBJ2-2,once,TRBV18,CASSPQGPTGELFF,TGTGCCAGCTCACCACAGGGGCCCACCGGGGAGCTGTTTTTT
TRBD1,TRBJ1-4,-,TRBV5-1,CASSSRGEANEKLFF,TGCGCCAGCAGCTCCAGGGGGGAAGCTAATGAAAAACTGTTTTTT
-,TRBJ1-1,-,TRBV12-3/TRBV12-4,CASKPLGGTEAFF,TGTGCCAGCAAACCTTTGGGGGGAACTGAAGCTTTCTTT
TRBD2,TRBJ2-7,-,TRBV2,CASSLRGGEAYEQYF,TGTGCCAGCTCCCTGCGGGGAGGGGAGGCCTACGAGCAGTACTTC
-,TRBJ1-2,-,TRBV6-5,CASSYSTGHLKGYTF,TGTGCCAGCAGTTACTCGACGGGACACCTAAAGGGCTACACCTTC
TRBD1,TRBJ1-2,once,TRBV27,CASSFQYRGSALVYGYTF,TGTGCCAGCAGTTTTCAATACAGGGGGTCGGCGCTAGTCTATGGCTACACCTTC
TRBD1,TRBJ2-7,-,TRBV6-5,CASSYVTGSSYEQYF,TGTGCCAGCAGTTACGTGACAGGGAGCTCCTACGAGCAGTACTTC
TRBD1,TRBJ1-2,-,TRBV6-5,CASRGQGSYGYTF,TGTGCCAGCAGGGGACAGGGAAGCTATGGCTACACCTTC
TRBD1,TRBJ1-3,-,TRBV6-2/TRBV6-3,CASSHGQGFVSGNTIYF,TGTGCCAGCAGTCACGGACAGGGTTTCGTTTCTGGAAACACCATATATTTT
-,TRBJ1-1,-,TRBV7-9,CASSLPDRNTEAFF,TGTGCCAGCAGCTTACCGGACAGGAACACTGAAGCTTTCTTT
TRBD1,TRBJ1-6,-,TRBV4-1,CASSQEGATPNSPLHF,TGCGCCAGCAGCCAGGAGGGGGCCACCCCAAATTCACCCCTCCACTTT
-,TRBJ2-2,once,TRBV29-1,CTVHPDTGELFF,TGCACGGTCCACCCGGACACCGGGGAGCTGTTTTTT
TRBD2,TRBJ2-3,-,TRBV25-1,CASSWKRGSTDTQYF,TGTGCCAGCAGTTGGAAGCGGGGGAGCACAGATACGCAGTATTTT
TRBD2,TRBJ2-1,-,TRBV7-7,CASSLGPQRGSYNEQFF,TGTGCTAGCAGCTTAGGGCCCCAGCGGGGCTCCTACAATGAGCAGTTCTTC
-,TRBJ1-1,-,TRBV5-5,CASSLQAALNTEAFF,TGTGCCAGCAGCTTGCAGGCAGCATTGAACACTGAAGCTTTCTTT
-,TRBJ1-1,-,TRBV6-5,CASALTGNTEAFF,TGTGCCAGCGCCTTGACAGGGAACACTGAAGCTTTCTTT
TRBD1,TRBJ2-1,once,TRBV19,CASTYRGGFYNEQFF,TGTGCCAGTACATACAGGGGCGGTTTCTACAATGAGCAGTTCTTC
-,TRBJ1-2,-,TRBV7-3,CASSLTDNYGYTF,TGTGCCAGCAGCTTGACTGATAACTATGGCTACACCTTC
TRBD2,TRBJ2-5,few,TRBV19,CASSPPGGETQYF,TGTGCCAGTAGCCCCCCGGGGGGGGAGACCCAGTACTTC
-,TRBJ2-7,-,TRBV18,CASSPAGYYEQYF,TGTGCCAGCTCACCGGCGGGATACTACGAGCAGTACTTC
TRBD2,TRBJ2-5,few,TRBV6-5,CASSTTSGGQETQYF,TGTGCCAGCAGTACTACTAGCGGGGGGCAGGAGACCCAGTACTTC
-,TRBJ1-2,few,TRBV5-8,CASSRGSYGLTF,TGTGCCAGCAGCCGCGGAAGCTATGGCCTCACCTTC
-,TRBJ1-1,few,TRBV7-9,CASSITVFRAFF,TGTGCCAGCAGCATTACGGTCTTCCGGGCTTTCTTT
TRBD1,TRBJ1-2,-,TRBV16,CASSQDRGLIGYTF,TGTGCCAGCAGCCAGGACAGGGGTTTAATTGGCTACACCTTC
-,TRBJ2-7,-,TRBV7-9,CASSPRSGGNEQYF,TGTGCCAGCAGCCCCCGCAGTGGTGGCAACGAGCAGTACTTC
-,TRBJ1-4,-,TRBV19,CASSLAGVNEKLFF,TGTGCCAGTAGTCTGGCAGGCGTAAATGAAAAACTGTTTTTT
TRBD2,TRBJ2-7,-,TRBV29-1,CSVGLASVKYEQYF,TGCAGCGTAGGACTAGCGTCGGTCAAGTACGAGCAGTACTTC
TRBD2,TRBJ2-3,-,TRBV5-1,CASTLAGLRADTQYF,TGCGCCAGCACCCTAGCGGGGCTTAGAGCAGATACGCAGTATTTT
-,TRBJ2-2,-,TRBV2,CASSNINTWELFF,TGTGCCAGCAGCAATATAAACACCTGGGAGCTGTTTTTT
-,TRBJ1-1,-,TRBV19,CASSVNIQGLPEAFF,TGTGCCAGTAGCGTGAACATACAGGGATTGCCTGAAGCTTTCTTT
TRBD1,TRBJ1-2,-,TRBV19,CASSTTGQGRIYGYTF,TGTGCCAGTAGTACCACAGGACAGGGAAGGATTTATGGCTACACCTTC
-,TRBJ1-5,-,TRBV2,CASQRGGNQPQHF,TGTGCCAGCCAACGGGGGGGCAATCAGCCCCAGCATTTT
-,TRBJ2-1,few,TRBV1,CTSSQDDGTSENEQFF,TGCACCAGCAGCCAAGATGACGGGACTAGCGAGAATGAGCAGTTCTTC
TRBD1,TRBJ2-7,-,TRBV7-9,CASSPRTGGVEQYF,TGTGCCAGCAGCCCCAGGACAGGGGGGGTCGAGCAGTACTTC
-,TRBJ1-1,-,TRBV7-9,CASSSPPGRVRTEAFF,TGTGCCAGCAGCTCCCCCCCGGGGAGGGTGCGCACTGAAGCTTTCTTT
-,TRBJ2-3,-,TRBV6-5,CASSYPGLTDTQYF,TGTGCCAGCAGTTACCCCGGGTTAACAGATACGCAGTATTTT
TRBD1,TRBJ1-2,-,TRBV27,CASRYRGSNYGYTF,TGTGCCAGCAGATACAGGGGATCCAACTATGGCTACACCTTC
-,TRBJ1-1,-,TRBV7-8,CASSLDPGTGAEAFF,TGTGCCAGCAGCTTAGACCCCGGAACAGGAGCTGAAGCTTTCTTT
-,TRBJ1-1,-,TRBV7-9,CASSRDSLFSTEAFF,TGTGCCAGCAGCCGCGACAGTTTGTTTTCCACTGAAGCTTTCTTT
-,TRBJ2-1,-,TRBV5-5,CASSPETSYNEQFF,TGTGCCAGCAGCCCAGAGACTTCCTACAATGAGCAGTTCTTC
TRBD1,TRBJ2-3,once,TRBV10-3,CATGQETDTQYF,TGTGCCACGGGACAGGAAACAGATACGCAGTATTTT
-,TRBJ1-1,many,TRBV6-1,CASSEARANTEAFF,TGTGCCAGCAGTGAGGCCAGGGCGAACACTGAAGCTTTCTTT
-,TRBJ2-6,-,TRBV7-2,CASSLALLAEAGANVLTF,TGTGCCAGCAGCTTAGCGCTCTTAGCTGAGGCTGGGGCCAACGTCCTGACTTTC
-,TRBJ2-3,-,TRBV2,CASSEKQGWTDTQYF,TGTGCCAGCAGTGAAAAGCAGGGTTGGACAGATACGCAGTATTTT
TRBD2,TRBJ2-5,-,TRBV5-8,CASRRGGAPIETQYF,TGTGCCAGCAGACGGGGGGGAGCCCCCATAGAGACCCAGTACTTC
-,TRBJ1-1,few,TRBV30,CAWSVRGTREAFF,TGTGCCTGGAGTGTACGGGGTACCAGGGAAGCTTTCTTT
TRBD2,TRBJ2-5,-,TRBV7-8,CASSRSWGGVQETQYF,TGTGCCAGCAGCCGGAGCTGGGGGGGGGTCCAAGAGACCCAGTACTTC
-,TRBJ1-2,-,TRBV5-5,CASSRRGIGLEGYTF,TGTGCCAGCAGCAGAAGGGGCATCGGGCTTGAGGGCTACACCTTC
-,TRBJ1-1,-,TRBV3-1/TRBV3-2,CASPGICRAEAFF,TGTGCCAGCCCTGGGATCTGCAGGGCTGAAGCTTTCTTT
TRBD1,TRBJ2-5,-,TRBV12-5,CASGERTGSQETQYF,TGTGCTAGTGGGGAACGGACAGGGTCCCAAGAGACCCAGTACTTC
-,TRBJ2-7,-,TRBV7-8,CASSSHATGPAGEQYF,TGTGCCAGCAGCTCTCACGCCACAGGGCCCGCTGGCGAGCAGTACTTC
TRBD1,TRBJ1-5,once,TRBV2,CASSKDRGGNQPQHF,TGTGCCAGCAGCAAGGACAGGGGTGGCAATCAGCCCCAGCATTTT
-,TRBJ2-5,once,TRBV18,CASSRSPPQSQETQYF,TGTGCCAGCTCACGCTCCCCCCCACAGAGCCAAGAGACCCAGTACTTC
-,TRBJ1-1,-,TRBV3-1/TRBV3-2,CASRLSAGRAFF,TGTGCCAGCAGACTTAGCGCCGGGCGAGCTTTCTTT
TRBD2,TRBJ2-3,-,TRBV2,CASREGLAGGNTDTQYF,TGTGCCAGCAGGGAGGGGCTAGCGGGAGGAAATACAGATACGCAGTATTTT
-,TRBJ2-2,-,TRBV12-3/TRBV12-4,CASSFSRELFF,TGTGCCAGCAGTTTCAGTAGGGAGCTGTTTTTT
-,TRBJ2-6,-,TRBV9,CASSFQAHSGANVLTF,TGTGCCAGCAGCTTCCAGGCCCACTCTGGGGCCAACGTCCTGACTTTC
-,TRBJ1-4,-,TRBV9,CASSTGGLPNEKLFF,TGTGCCAGCAGCACGGGGGGGTTGCCTAATGAAAAACTGTTTTTT